One and the same sample provided the 27 T cell receptor beta chains below, sequenced in a study of monozygotic twins with inflammatory bowel disease. TCRdb reprocessed the 5' RACE reads; each CDR3 protein has one entry and no DNA is given. Here the sample table reports some 170,000 distinct CDR3 sequences. Sequencing used blood. The receptors originated from a human donor with ulcerative colitis or Crohn's disease, or a healthy co-twin of an affected twin (not recorded which).

CDR3 in amino acids: CASSWGGQETQYF. J is TRBJ2-5 and V is TRBV5-1. Germline V gene lookup returns CDR1 SGHRS and CDR2 YFSETQ. The CDR3 has 13 residues.

The rearrangement joins TRBV4-2 to TRBJ2-4; lacking DNA, the TRBD1 call made by TCRdb goes unchecked. The CDR3 totals 13 residues. Germline V gene sequence: CDR1 LGHNA, CDR2 YNFKEQ. The CDR3 is CASSRTGKNIQYF.

This chain uses TRBV7-9 with TRBJ1-1. Germline lookup yields CDR1 SEHNR and CDR2 FQNEAQ (reference sequence). The CDR3 runs to 12 residues. The chain's CDR3 is CASSLGITEAFF.

V is TRBV7-2 and J is TRBJ2-1. CDR1 and CDR2 (germline): SGHTA, FQGNSA. The CDR3 totals 13 residues. This chain's CDR3 is CASSLEGFGEQFF.

This chain connects TRBV7-9 to TRBJ2-1. The CDR3 is 12 residues long. Germline V gene lookup returns CDR1 SEHNR and CDR2 FQNEAQ (reference sequence). The CDR3 spells CASSLFTIEQFF.

The V gene is TRBV7-9, the J gene TRBJ1-2; the TRBD1 assignment by TCRdb is unverifiable without DNA. The length of the CDR3 is 15 residues. CDR1 SEHNR and CDR2 FQNEAQ come from the germline V gene (reference sequence). This CDR3 is CASSPPGGSGYGYTF.

The chain joins TRBV6-6 to TRBJ1-5. The CDR3 has 13 residues. The germline CDR1 and CDR2 sequences are MNHNY and SVGAGI (reference sequence). The CDR3 sequence: CASRVYSNQPQHF.

The genes are TRBV7-2 and TRBJ2-5; TCRdb's assignment of TRBD1 cannot be checked, as there is no DNA. This CDR3 is built from 14 residues. The germline gives CDR1 SGHTA, CDR2 FQGNSA. The CDR3 reads CASSLGGYQETQYF.

The V gene is TRBV5-5, the J gene TRBJ2-3; TCRdb designates TRBD2, a call that cannot be tested without DNA. Germline V gene sequence: CDR1 SGHKS, CDR2 YYEKEE (reference sequence). The CDR3 length is 14 residues. The CDR3 here is CASSFEGRADTQYF.

The V gene is TRBV13, the J gene TRBJ2-7; TCRdb's assignment of TRBD1 cannot be checked, as there is no DNA. The CDR3 has 14 amino acids. Germline-derived CDR1 and CDR2 are PRHDT and FYEKMQ (reference sequence). CDR3 amino acids: CASSAPGQYHEQYF.

This chain links TRBV20-1 with TRBJ2-2; TCRdb selects TRBD2, and the lack of DNA leaves this call unchecked. CDR1 is DFQATT and CDR2 is SNEGSKA in the germline V gene (reference sequence). This CDR3 comprises 15 residues. CDR3 residues: CSAGRGVAGAGELFF.

The chain uses TRBV12-3 or TRBV12-4 and TRBJ2-7; TCRdb proposes TRBD1, but this gene call is untestable without DNA. The CDR3 length is 13 residues. CDR3 in amino acids: CASSPLGDSEQYF.

The chain recombines TRBV29-1 with TRBJ2-5; the D gene TCRdb calls, TRBD1, cannot be checked with no DNA. Germline V gene lookup returns CDR1 SQVTM and CDR2 ANQGSEA. The CDR3 sequence is 14 residues long. The CDR3 spells CSGTGTTEQGTQYF.

The genes are TRBV20-1 and TRBJ1-3. CDR1 is DFQATT, CDR2 SNEGSKA, per germline (reference sequence). There are 14 residues in the CDR3. The CDR3: CSARVGHSGNTIYF.

This chain links TRBV7-9 with TRBJ2-7; TCRdb designates TRBD2, a call that cannot be tested without DNA. This CDR3 spans 13 amino acids. The germline V gene encodes CDR1 SEHNR and CDR2 FQNEAQ (reference sequence). The CDR3 here is CASSFNSQYEQYF.

The chain uses TRBV30 and TRBJ1-1; the TRBD1 assignment by TCRdb is unverifiable without DNA. CDR3 length equals 14 residues. Germline V CDR1 and CDR2: GTSNPN, SVGIG (reference sequence). This CDR3 reads CAWSLGQVNTEAFF. The whole variable domain, remainder taken from reference TRBV30 and TRBJ1-1, is SQTIHQWPATLVQPVGSPLSLECTVEGTSNPNLYWYRQAAGRGLQLLFYSVGIGQISSEVPQNLSASRPQDRQFILSSKKLLLSDSGFYLCAWSLGQVNTEAFFGQGTRLTVV.

The V gene is TRBV12-3 or TRBV12-4, the J gene TRBJ2-2. This CDR3 contains 13 residues. CDR3 in amino acids: CASSSTLIGELFF.

This chain links TRBV7-3 with TRBJ2-3; TCRdb reports TRBD2, a call that lacks DNA to check it against. The CDR3 contains 15 residues. Germline V gives CDR1 SGHTA, CDR2 FQGTGA. The CDR3 loop reads CASSSSSGSLDTQYF.

This chain links TRBV28 with TRBJ1-1; TCRdb picks TRBD1, but there is no DNA to check that call. CDR3 length: 15 residues. Germline CDR1 MDHEN, CDR2 SYDVKM. The CDR3 region is CASSSPGTWITEAFF.

The chain carries TRBV11-1 and TRBJ2-1; TCRdb proposes TRBD2, but this gene call is untestable without DNA. CDR1 and CDR2 (germline): SGHAT, FQDESV (reference sequence). The CDR3 is 18 residues long. This CDR3 reads CASSWGSAGWTSDNEQFF.

This rearrangement joins TRBV27 to TRBJ1-1. This CDR3 has 13 residues. CDR1 MNHEY and CDR2 SMNVEV come from the germline V gene (reference sequence). The CDR3 protein is CASSLWASTEAFF.

The chain uses TRBV6-2 or TRBV6-3 and TRBJ2-7; there is no DNA to check the TCRdb D call of TRBD2. This CDR3 is 14 amino acids long. The V gene's germline CDR1 is MNHEY and CDR2 SVGEGT. This CDR3 is CASSFQLAGDEQYF.

The gene calls are TRBV2 and TRBJ1-3. The germline CDR1 and CDR2 sequences are SNHLY and FYNNEI. The CDR3 spans 13 residues. CDR3: CASSDERGNTIYF.

The chain recombines TRBV29-1 with TRBJ1-1. There are 11 residues in the CDR3. Germline V lookup: CDR1 SQVTM, CDR2 ANQGSEA. The CDR3 sequence is CKVAMNTEAFF.

V gene TRBV15 combines with J gene TRBJ1-5; TCRdb calls TRBD1, which cannot be checked without DNA. From germline, CDR1 is LNHNV and CDR2 YYDKDF (reference sequence). CDR3 length equals 13 residues. The CDR3 loop reads CATSRGTVWHQHF.

The V call is TRBV3-1, the J call TRBJ2-7; TCRdb designates TRBD2, a call that cannot be tested without DNA. Germline values: CDR1 LGHDT, CDR2 YNNKEL (reference sequence). This CDR3 comprises 15 residues. This CDR3 is CASSQDHSGTYEQYF.

The rearrangement joins TRBV4-3 to TRBJ2-7; TCRdb selects TRBD2, and the lack of DNA leaves this call unchecked. Germline CDR1 LGHNA, CDR2 YSLEER. The CDR3 length is 15 residues. The chain's CDR3 is CASSQDRTSGYEQYF.